The sequence of this T cell receptor beta chain was determined in a study of blood T cell repertoires in COVID-19. TCRdb's copy holds only in-frame clones and misses some; the assay was immunoSEQ multiplex PCR. The data show about 160,000 clones, around 82% seen once. Trimming removed 5 bases at V and 2 bases at J, with 14 bases between. Germline-derived CDR1 and CDR2 are SGHTA and FQGTGA. This CDR3 is built from 15 residues. The age range of participants was roughly 18 to 90 years, with residence in about 25 US areas. Self-reported history from a screening survey and questionnaire set each donor's cohort.

The receptor comes from a man between 35 and 55 years old who had recovered from COVID-19. The sequencing input was PBMCs or T cells enriched from blood (not recorded which). The chain uses TRBV7-3 and TRBJ2-3, with D perhaps TRBD2 (6 bases). CDR3 nucleotides: TGTGCCAGCAGCAGAGATGGAGGGTTCACAGATACGCAGTATTTT. It encodes CASSRDGGFTDTQYF.